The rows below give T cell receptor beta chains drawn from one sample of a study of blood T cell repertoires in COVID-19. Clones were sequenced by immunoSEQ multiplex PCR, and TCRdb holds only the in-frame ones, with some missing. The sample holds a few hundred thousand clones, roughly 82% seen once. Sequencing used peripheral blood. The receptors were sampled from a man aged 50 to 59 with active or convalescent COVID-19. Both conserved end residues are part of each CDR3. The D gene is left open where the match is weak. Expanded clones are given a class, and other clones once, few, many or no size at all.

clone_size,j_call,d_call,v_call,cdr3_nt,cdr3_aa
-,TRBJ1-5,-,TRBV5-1,TGCGCCAGCAGCTCGTTAGGGGAAGGCCAGCCCCAGCATTTT,CASSSLGEGQPQHF
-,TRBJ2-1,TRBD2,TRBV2,TGTGCCAGCAGGAGCGGGGGAGAGAACAATGAGCAGTTCTTC,CASRSGGENNEQFF
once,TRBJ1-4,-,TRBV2,TGTGCCAGCAGTGTTCAGGGGATAGGTGAAAAACTGTTTTTT,CASSVQGIGEKLFF
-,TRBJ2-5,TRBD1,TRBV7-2,TGTGCCAGCAGCCAGGGACAGGGATGGGGCCAAGAGACCCAGTACTTC,CASSQGQGWGQETQYF
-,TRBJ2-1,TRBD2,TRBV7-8,TGTGCCAGCAGCATTCCGGGACTAGCGGGAGTCCGGCAGTTCTTC,CASSIPGLAGVRQFF
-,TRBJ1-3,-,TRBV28,TGTGCCAGCAGAAGGGACATCTCTCTTGGCATATATTTT,CASRRDISLGIYF
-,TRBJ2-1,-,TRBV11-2,TGTGCCAGCAGCCTCAACCGGGACACCTCCTACAATGAGCAGTTCTTC,CASSLNRDTSYNEQFF
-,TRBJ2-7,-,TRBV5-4,TGTGCCAGCAGCTTCCCGGGCCTTGCGGGGAACGAGCAGTACTTC,CASSFPGLAGNEQYF
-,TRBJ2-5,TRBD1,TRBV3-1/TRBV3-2,TGTGCCAGCAGCCAAGGCCTCGCGGCAGGGGGAAACCAAGAGACCCAGTACTTC,CASSQGLAAGGNQETQYF
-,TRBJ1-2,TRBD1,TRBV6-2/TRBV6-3,TGTGCCAGCAGTTACGTACAGGGGGTAAGAGGCTACACCTTC,CASSYVQGVRGYTF
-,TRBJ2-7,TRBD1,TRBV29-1,TGCAGCGTTAACTCAGGGGGCCGCGAGCAGTACTTC,CSVNSGGREQYF
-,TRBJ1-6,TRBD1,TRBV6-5,TGTGCCAGCAGGGACAGGCCTAATTCACCCCTCCACTTT,CASRDRPNSPLHF
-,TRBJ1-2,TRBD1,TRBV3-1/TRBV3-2,TGTGCCAGCAGCCAAGGGACAGGGTATGGCTACACCTTC,CASSQGTGYGYTF
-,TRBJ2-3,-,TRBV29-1,TGCAGCGTTGACAGGGGCGCGGTAGATACGCAGTATTTT,CSVDRGAVDTQYF
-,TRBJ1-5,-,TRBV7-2,TGTGCCAGCAGCTTACGTAGGGGCCCTCAGCCCCAGCATTTT,CASSLRRGPQPQHF
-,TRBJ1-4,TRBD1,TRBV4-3,TGCGCCAGCAGCCGGACAGGGACTAATGAAAAACTGTTTTTT,CASSRTGTNEKLFF
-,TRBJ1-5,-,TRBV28,TGTGCCGTAAGGACACAAAATCAGCCCCAGCATTTT,CAVRTQNQPQHF
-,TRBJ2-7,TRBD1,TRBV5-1,TGCGCCAGCAGCTGGGGACAGGGTTATTACGAGCAGTACTTC,CASSWGQGYYEQYF
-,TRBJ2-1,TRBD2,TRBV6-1,TGTGCCAGCAGTGAACCCCTACTAGCGGGGGGTACCAATGAGCAGTTCTTC,CASSEPLLAGGTNEQFF
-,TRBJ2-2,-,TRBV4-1,TGCGCCAGCAGCCTAAGACAAAGCACCGGGGAGCTGTTTTTT,CASSLRQSTGELFF